Following are 26 T cell receptor beta chains from one sample sequenced in a study of cytomegalovirus exposure and HLA in healthy donors. Researchers ran the PCR with 60 Vbeta and 13 Jbeta primers. Produced via immunoSEQ multiplex PCR; TCRdb's table is partial and in-frame only. Here the sample spans 150,000 to 200,000 clones, around 75% being singletons. The source material was PBMCs. These receptors were collected from a woman aged 30 to 39 in good health and CMV-seropositive.

A note on this clone: Other DNA sequences of this sample code for an identical CDR3. The chain recombines TRBV9 with TRBJ2-5; TRBD2 agrees at 9 bases. The CDR3 has 15 amino acids. V trimming: 0 bases; J trimming: 5 bases; junction bases outside the gene matches: 5. Germline CDR1 is SGDLS and CDR2 is YYNGEE. CDR3 region: CASSVGGRAGETQYF. The CDR3 DNA is TGTGCCAGCAGCGTAGGCGGGAGGGCCGGCGAGACCCAGTACTTC. The variable domain in full, with the rest retrieved from reference TRBV9 and TRBJ2-5, is DSGVTQTPKHLITATGQRVTLRCSPRSGDLSVYWYQQSLDQGLQFLIQYYNGEERAKGNILERFSAQQFPDLHSELNLSSLELGDSALYFCASSVGGRAGETQYFGPGTRLLVL.

The chain has TRBV18 and TRBJ1-2; 9 nucleotides agree with TRBD1. CDR3 length: 16 amino acids. The germline V gene encodes CDR1 KGHSH and CDR2 LQKENI. Unmatched junction bases numbered 5, after V lost 1 base and J lost 2 bases. The CDR3: CASSPQGQGPNYGYTF. The CDR3 DNA reads as TGTGCCAGCTCACCACAGGGACAGGGACCCAACTATGGCTACACCTTC.

The rearrangement links TRBV11-2 to TRBJ2-7; TRBD1 matches at 8 bases. CDR1 SGHAT and CDR2 FQNNGV come from the germline V gene. This CDR3 comprises 13 residues. Trimming took 5 bases from V and 6 from J; bases not matched to a gene: 6. This CDR3 is CASSPQGAGEQYF. In DNA form, the CDR3 reads TGTGCCAGCAGCCCGCAGGGGGCGGGCGAGCAGTACTTC. The complete variable domain, with remaining parts taken from reference TRBV11-2 and TRBJ2-7, reads EAGVAQSPRYKIIEKRQSVAFWCNPISGHATLYWYQQILGQGPKLLIQFQNNGVVDDSQLPKDRFSAERLKGVDSTLKIQPAKLEDSAVYLCASSPQGAGEQYFGPGTRLTVT.

The chain has TRBV29-1 and TRBJ2-1; no clear D gene. Germline V gives CDR1 SQVTM, CDR2 ANQGSEA. V was cut by 6 bases and J by 6 bases, with 9 bases left in between. The CDR3 is made up of 11 amino acids. This CDR3 is CSVEVINEQFF. The CDR3 nucleotides are TGCAGCGTAGAGGTGATCAATGAGCAGTTCTTC.

This sequence joins TRBV5-1 and TRBJ2-6, with D tentatively TRBD2 (6 bases). The CDR3 has 18 residues. The V end lost 0 bases, the J end lost 4 bases, and 17 bases lay between the germline ends. Germline V lookup: CDR1 SGHRS, CDR2 YFSETQ. The CDR3 protein is CASSLEPTGGDGANVLTF. CDR3 nucleotide sequence: TGCGCCAGCAGCTTGGAGCCTACCGGCGGGGACGGGGCCAACGTCCTGACTTTC.

CDR3 nucleotide sequence: TGTGCTAGTGGTTCCGACGGGGGAGAGCAGTTCTTC. Encoded protein: CASGSDGGEQFF. The V and J genes are TRBV12-5 and TRBJ2-1; possibly TRBD2 for D (6 bases). Germline V gives CDR1 LGHNT, CDR2 FRNRAP. V was pared by 4 bases and J by 10 bases, with 11 bases between. The CDR3 runs 12 residues.

The V call is TRBV7-6, the J call TRBJ2-7; TRBD1 matches at 8 bases. The V and J ends lost 1 base and 4 bases, in that order; junction bases with no gene match: 6. CDR1 and CDR2 from the germline V gene are SGHVS and FNYEAQ. The CDR3 has 15 residues. CDR3 amino acids: CASSLGQGRYYEQYF. CDR3 nucleotides: TGTGCCAGCAGCTTAGGACAGGGGAGGTATTACGAGCAGTACTTC.

The rearrangement joins TRBV7-9 to TRBJ2-3; the D gene is possibly TRBD2 (6 bases). Trimming pared 4 bases from V and 6 bases from J, leaving 14 bases between. This CDR3 contains 14 residues. Germline V gene data show CDR1 as SEHNR and CDR2 as FQNEAQ (reference sequence). CDR3: CASSWSSAADTQYF. The CDR3 nucleotides are TGTGCCAGCAGCTGGTCTAGCGCGGCGGATACGCAGTATTTT.

This clone was seen a handful of times. The V gene is TRBV6-5, the J gene TRBJ2-7; maybe TRBD2 (6 bases). Germline V gene sequence: CDR1 MNHEY, CDR2 SVGAGI. Trimming pared 5 bases from V and 5 bases from J, leaving 10 bases between. This CDR3 is built from 12 residues. This CDR3 is CASSRGTDEQYF. The CDR3, as DNA: TGTGCCAGCAGTCGGGGGACCGACGAGCAGTACTTC.

This clone was seen once. The V and J genes are TRBV21-1 and TRBJ1-2; TRBD1, as called in the table, went unchecked against the DNA. TRBV21-1 is shown as a pseudogene. The CDR3 length is 18 residues. The CDR3 DNA reads TGTGCCAGCAGCAAAGGATGGGCTAACCTGCCCCCGCCGTATGGCTACACCTTC. The encoded protein is CASSKGWANLPPPYGYTF.

CDR3 sequence: CASSPTGTPDEKLFF. The CDR3 region has the DNA TGTGCCAGCAGCCCCACCGGGACACCGGATGAAAAACTGTTTTTT. The gene calls are TRBV7-9 and TRBJ1-4; tentative D call: TRBD1 (6 bases). The germline V gene encodes CDR1 SEHNR and CDR2 FQNEAQ (reference sequence). Trimming left V 5 bases short and J 6 bases short, with 16 bases between. CDR3 length: 15 amino acids. The complete variable domain, with remaining parts taken from reference TRBV7-9 and TRBJ1-4, reads DTGVSQNPRHKITKRGQNVTFRCDPISEHNRLYWYRQTLGQGPEFLTYFQNEAQLEKSRLLSDRFSAERPKGSFSTLEIQRTEQGDSAMYLCASSPTGTPDEKLFFGSGTQLSVL.

This clone appeared a single time. The rearrangement links TRBV4-3 to TRBJ2-3; 8 bases map to TRBD1. The CDR3 spans 16 residues. Germline loops: CDR1 LGHNA, CDR2 YSLEER. Germline trimming cut 0 bases from V and 5 bases from J; bases unmatched to any gene: 7. CDR3 sequence reads: CASSQEPGGIRDTQYF. CDR3 nucleotide sequence: TGCGCCAGCAGCCAAGAACCAGGGGGCATTCGAGATACGCAGTATTTT.

The genes are TRBV29-1 and TRBJ1-1, with unresolved D. Per germline, CDR1 SQVTM and CDR2 ANQGSEA. The V gene lost 2 bases and the J gene lost 8 bases, with 18 bases spanning the gap. The CDR3 has 14 residues. The CDR3 nucleotides are TGCAGCGTTGAAATGGGCAACATCAGGCCCGAAGCTTTCTTT. This translates into CSVEMGNIRPEAFF. The variable domain in full, completed from reference TRBV29-1 and TRBJ1-1, reads SAVISQKPSRDICQRGTSLTIQCQVDSQVTMMFWYRQQPGQSLTLIATANQGSEATYESGFVIDKFPISRPNLTFSTLTVSNMSPEDSSIYLCSVEMGNIRPEAFFGQGTRLTVV.

Notes on this clone: Other DNA sequences from this sample encode an identical CDR3 as well. The chain carries TRBV29-1 and TRBJ1-1; no clear D gene. The CDR3 contains 11 residues. CDR1 is SQVTM, CDR2 ANQGSEA, per germline. The V end was cut by 5 bases, the J end by 1 base, with 5 bases between. CDR3 coding DNA: TGCAGCGTTTTGCGGAACACTGAAGCTTTCTTT. Translating gives CSVLRNTEAFF.

J is TRBJ2-1 and V is TRBV5-8; a possible D gene is TRBD2 (5 bases). The CDR3 has 15 residues. Between the trimmed V and J ends, which lost 0 bases and 2 bases, there was a span of 9 bases. CDR1 SGHTS and CDR2 YDEGEE come from the germline V gene. CDR3 DNA sequence: TGTGCCAGCAGCTTGGTCCCGGAGGCCTACAATGAGCAGTTCTTC. This sequence encodes CASSLVPEAYNEQFF.

This chain uses TRBV10-1 with TRBJ2-2; 7 nucleotides line up with TRBD1. There are 14 residues in the CDR3. Germline V gene lookup returns CDR1 WNHNN and CDR2 SYGVQD (reference sequence). V trimming: 6 bases; J trimming: 7 bases; junction bases outside the gene matches: 8. CDR3: CASRSTGSGGELFF. The CDR3 DNA sequence: TGCGCCAGCAGGTCGACAGGGTCGGGCGGGGAGCTGTTTTTT.

The V gene is TRBV10-3, the J gene TRBJ2-7; weak D call: TRBD1 (5 bases). The V and J ends lost 6 bases and 0 bases respectively, with 12 bases between them. The CDR3 runs 14 residues. CDR1 and CDR2 (germline): ENHRY, SYGVKD. CDR3 in amino acids: CAIRVDSFSYEQYF. CDR3 nucleotides: TGTGCCATCAGGGTAGACAGCTTCTCCTACGAGCAGTACTTC.

This chain connects TRBV7-9 to TRBJ1-2; D perhaps matches TRBD1 (5 bases). Trimming left V 4 bases short and J 5 bases short, with 17 bases between. The CDR3 length is 15 residues. Germline lookup yields CDR1 SEHNR and CDR2 FQNEAQ (reference sequence). CDR3 residues: CASSSDKLEGYGYTF. In DNA form, the CDR3 reads TGTGCCAGCAGCTCGGACAAATTGGAAGGATATGGCTACACCTTC.

The chain joins TRBV6-1 to TRBJ1-5, with TRBD1 matching 10 bases. The CDR3 spans 15 residues. Trimming cost V 8 bases and J 2 bases; bases outside gene matches: 6. Germline V gene data show CDR1 as MNHNS and CDR2 as SASEGT. The CDR3 sequence: CASALGTGGNQPQHF. The CDR3 DNA is TGTGCCAGCGCCTTAGGGACAGGGGGCAATCAGCCCCAGCATTTT.

This chain links TRBV7-9 with TRBJ2-1; 10 bases map to TRBD1. CDR1 and CDR2 (germline): SEHNR, FQNEAQ (reference sequence). The trim removed 5 bases at V and 3 bases at J, leaving 4 bases unmatched. This CDR3 has 15 residues. CDR3 bases: TGTGCCAGCAGCCCCGGGACAGGGGTCTACAATGAGCAGTTCTTC. It codes for CASSPGTGVYNEQFF.

The genes are TRBV2 and TRBJ2-2; 9 bases align to TRBD1. Looked up from germline, CDR1 is SNHLY and CDR2 is FYNNEI. The CDR3 contains 15 residues. Trimming removed 3 bases from V and 6 bases from J; junction bases left unmatched: 5. DNA for the CDR3: TGTGCCAGCAGTGAGCGGACAGGGGTCGCCGGGGAGCTGTTTTTT. Translation: CASSERTGVAGELFF.

Only a few counts were recorded for this clone. The chain joins TRBV6-4 to TRBJ1-1; 7 bases are shared with TRBD1. The CDR3 has 14 amino acids. Germline V CDR1 and CDR2: MRHNA, SNTAGT. The V and J ends lost 4 bases and 4 bases, in that order; junction bases with no gene match: 6. The CDR3 reads CASSAGTEGTEAFF. In DNA form, the CDR3 reads TGTGCCAGCAGTGCCGGGACAGAGGGCACTGAAGCTTTCTTT.

V and J are TRBV19 and TRBJ2-5, with a tentative D call TRBD2 (6 bases). Trimming pared 4 bases from V and 5 bases from J, leaving 11 bases between. This CDR3 contains 13 residues. Germline CDR1 reads LNHDA; CDR2 reads SQIVND (reference sequence). The CDR3 sequence is CASSSSGRETQYF. The CDR3 DNA is TGTGCCAGTAGTAGCAGCGGGCGGGAGACCCAGTACTTC.

The chain is built from TRBV28 and TRBJ2-1; 9 nucleotides agree with TRBD2. This CDR3 spans 15 amino acids. Germline CDR1 MDHEN, CDR2 SYDVKM. The V segment lost 4 bases and the J segment 7 bases; nucleotides outside the gene matches: 8. CDR3 in amino acids: CASSWGGRAFNEQFF. In nucleotides, the CDR3 is TGTGCCAGCAGTTGGGGCGGGAGGGCCTTTAATGAGCAGTTCTTC.

The chain has TRBV18 and TRBJ1-1; D is unresolved. CDR1 and CDR2 (germline): KGHSH, LQKENI. V was trimmed by 5 bases and J by 1 base, leaving 8 bases between them. This CDR3 has 13 amino acids. The CDR3 region is CASSVYGNTEAFF. CDR3 nucleotides: TGTGCCAGCTCAGTATACGGGAACACTGAAGCTTTCTTT. The full variable domain, in which reference TRBV18 and TRBJ1-1 provide the parts outside the CDR3, is NAGVMQNPRHLVRRRGQEARLRCSPMKGHSHVYWYRQLPEEGLKFMVYLQKENIIDESGMPKERFSAEFPKEGPSILRIQQVVRGDSAAYFCASSVYGNTEAFFGQGTRLTVV.

This clone appeared once. The chain is built from TRBV6-4 and TRBJ1-2, with 8 nucleotides matching TRBD1. Germline trimming cut 6 bases from V and 2 bases from J; bases unmatched to any gene: 5. CDR3 length: 14 residues. Per germline, CDR1 MRHNA and CDR2 SNTAGT. Here the CDR3 reads CASRPGQANYGYTF. The CDR3, as DNA: TGTGCCAGCAGACCGGGACAGGCCAACTATGGCTACACCTTC.